The clone carrying this TCR beta chain was counted between two and nine times. This sample is drawn from a study of T-cell memory formation after mild COVID-19. J was trimmed by 8 bases and V by 5 bases; bases with no gene match: 12. The germline gives CDR1 SEHNR, CDR2 FQNEAQ (reference sequence). The CDR3 is made up of 18 amino acids. Each CDR3 protein is one row after TCRdb ran MiXCR on the 5' RACE reads. The table records more than 200,000 distinct CDR3 sequences, 16% of them present only once. The specimen was PBMCs or a T cell subset sorted from them (not recorded which). The TCR comes from a man between 18 and 29 years old who had mild COVID-19 (a few samples of this study predate the infection). Cell type and time point are not known. V gene TRBV7-9 combines with J gene TRBJ2-1, with 16 positions matching TRBD2. The CDR3 here is CASSRGLGTSGGAYEQFF. The CDR3 DNA follows: TGTGCCAGCAGCCGCGGCCTTGGGACTAGCGGGGGGGCGTATGAGCAGTTCTTC.